This TCR beta chain originates from a study of Ad26.COV2.S vaccination and SARS-CoV-2 variants. In the study overall: The donor belonged to the COV1001 Ad26.COV2.S trial arm.

Generated by immunoSEQ multiplex PCR, the TCRdb table keeps only in-frame clones and is missing some. The data hold around 340,000 clones, with approximately 90% observed a single time. Treatment defined: roughly 19 received Ad26.COV2.S at low or high dose, single or two shots; about 5 received placebo; per-sample allocation not given. Day 63 after the first injection of vaccine or placebo was the sampling time. Whoever gave the sample was an adult aged 18-55 years in Boston. Regarding this clone: Its specificity is unknown.

V was trimmed by 0 bases and J by 9 bases, leaving 15 bases between them. Germline CDR1 reads MNHNS; CDR2 reads SASEGT. This CDR3 is 16 amino acids long. Broader study findings: The authors reported substantial breadth in spike-specific CD8+ and CD4+ T cell responses after vaccination.

The sequenced sample was peripheral blood, obtained in a trial of Ad26.COV2.S vaccine versus placebo. The TCR originated in a person between 18 and 65 years old who received the Ad26.COV2.S COVID-19 vaccine or a placebo. V is TRBV6-1 and J is TRBJ1-6, with a weak D call TRBD1 (5 bases). The CDR3 bases are TGTGCCAGCAGTGAAGCAAGGGACGGAGGACGTTCACCCCTCCACTTT. Residues: CASSEARDGGRSPLHF.